The entry that follows covers one TCR beta chain sequence. Its antigen is unidentified. This entry comes from a study of T cells after yellow fever vaccination. Study-wide findings and caveats: The study re-detected most primary-vaccination clones after the booster (96% CD4, 85% to 90% CD8). Though it reached lower strength, the secondary response hit its peak faster, day 5 versus 15. Some clonotypes were seen in both the CD4 and the CD8 compartments. These made up a small share and likely arose from convergent recombination.

Trimming removed 0 bases from V and 3 bases from J, with 9 bases in between. The CDR3 totals 15 residues. Germline assignment: CDR1 SGHRS and CDR2 YFSETQ. The authors made TCR cDNA by 5'RACE template switching, adding a universal primer site and UMIs. One entry per CDR3 protein results from TCRdb running MiXCR on the 5' RACE reads. Among 300,000 to 350,000 distinct CDR3 sequences, 3% to 4.5% were seen once, and the ten largest hold 24%. Sequencing used PBMCs, obtained 5 days after the yellow fever booster vaccination. The sequence derives from a man between 18 and 35 years old who received the YFV17D yellow fever vaccine. The V gene is TRBV5-1, the J gene TRBJ2-2; D is perhaps TRBD1 or TRBD2 (5 bases each). CDR3 nucleotides: TGCGCCAGCAGCTTGGTGGGGGACGACACCGGGGAGCTGTTTTTT. Translating gives CASSLVGDDTGELFF.